The clone carrying this T cell receptor beta chain showed up many times. The antigen is unknown. This record comes from a study of T cells in Graves' hyperthyroidism and ophthalmopathy. Study as a whole: Sampling of peripheral blood happened at initial diagnosis, prior to any treatment. Findings and limits, study-wide: From stable hyperthyroidism, ophthalmopathy was separated by a 13 V-J model. It was a median around 6 months before onset that the model predicted ophthalmopathy.

Trimming at V came to 2 bases and at J to 5 bases, leaving 6 bases not matched to a gene. The CDR3 has 14 residues. Ophthalmopathy patients all had a Clinical Activity Score of at least 3, a NOSPECS grade of at least 4 and disease under 3 months old. TCR beta CDR3 regions were amplified from RNA transcripts. HTBI primers were the set used in a first-round RT-PCR of the TCR CDR3. MiXCR, run by TCRdb on the multiplex PCR reads, gives a single entry per CDR3 protein. Here the sample spans about 610,000 distinct CDR3 sequences, roughly 14% being singletons. Input material: blood. The chain joins TRBV12-3 or TRBV12-4 to TRBJ2-7; TRBD1 aligns across 7 bases. This sequence originates from a woman in her 40s with Graves' ophthalmopathy. CDR3 in amino acids: CASSLPGQFHEQYF. The CDR3 DNA sequence: TGTGCCAGCAGTTTACCGGGACAGTTCCACGAGCAGTACTTC.